The T cell receptor (beta chain) under discussion was sequenced for a study of Graves' ophthalmopathy and Graves' hyperthyroidism. General study findings and limits: Blood samples also showed most expanded thyroid clonotypes exceeding 0.001 frequency. Researchers report that a 13-signature model separated ophthalmopathy from stable hyperthyroidism, posting about 87% sensitivity and approximately 81% specificity.

CDR3 length: 14 amino acids. V was clipped by 7 bases and J by 3 bases, with 15 bases between them. Germline values: CDR1 MNHEY, CDR2 SVGAGI. This clonotype has a count of ten or more. Its specificity is unknown. From RNA, the CDR3 regions of TCR beta chains were amplified and sequenced. An initial RT-PCR round employing HTBI primers preceded a second-round multiplex PCR. TCRdb passed the multiplex PCR reads through MiXCR, listing each CDR3 protein once. The sample yields a few hundred thousand distinct CDR3 sequences, over 15% seen once. Hyperthyroidism counted as stable given no ophthalmopathy within 18 months of follow-up.

The gene calls are TRBV6-5 and TRBJ1-2; a weak D match, TRBD1 (5 bases). This sequence was found in a woman aged 18-29 years with stable Graves' hyperthyroidism. Source material: peripheral blood. The CDR3 sequence: CASTPGPWDYGYTF. The CDR3 DNA sequence: TGTGCCAGCACCCCGGGACCCTGGGACTATGGCTACACCTTC.